This record looks at one T cell receptor beta chain sequence and its context. The protocol was immunoSEQ multiplex PCR, while the TCRdb copy is restricted to in-frame clones and leaves out a portion. The table records some 94,000 clones, over 85% of them present only once. These data originate in a study of technical replicates of blood from a handful of donors. This CDR3 contains 15 residues. Germline CDR1 is GTSNPN and CDR2 is SVGIG (reference sequence). J lost 0 bases, V lost 2 bases, and 3 bases had no gene match. The chain links TRBV30 to TRBJ1-4, with 7 bases matching TRBD1. Sequences were obtained from T cells isolated from PBMCs. The clonotype was recovered from a human donor in good health. DNA for the CDR3: TGTGCCTGGAGTAAAGACAGGGCAACTAATGAAAAACTGTTTTTT. As protein: CAWSKDRATNEKLFF.